The sequence of this TCR beta chain was determined in a study of control samples from healthy donors and cancer patients. TCRdb's copy holds only in-frame clones and misses some; the assay was immunoSEQ multiplex PCR. The sample lists over 100,000 clones, roughly 90% occurring once. This CDR3 is built from 17 residues. The TCR comes from a man aged 50 to 60 in good health. Sequencing input: blood. The V gene is TRBV1, the J gene TRBJ1-2. TRBV1 is marked as a pseudogene. The CDR3 reads CTSSQEIGGFFYYGYTF. The CDR3 DNA reads as TGCACCAGCAGCCAAGAGATCGGGGGATTTTTCTACTATGGCTACACCTTC.